The clone carrying this TCR beta chain occurred a few times. A single record per CDR3 protein comes from TCRdb applying MiXCR to the RT-PCR reads. Of more than 550,000 distinct CDR3 sequences in the sample, approximately 15% were seen once. CDR3 size: 15 residues. Germline V gene lookup returns CDR1 SGDLS and CDR2 YYNGEE. Trimming removed 0 bases from V and 6 bases from J, with 15 bases in between. Sequencing was performed on memory CD4+ T cells from blood. This chain uses TRBV9 with TRBJ1-2; a possible D gene is TRBD1 (5 bases). The origin of this receptor is a female donor in good health, serving as a healthy control. The CDR3 sequence: CASSVGGGIGDGYTF. DNA for the CDR3: TGTGCCAGCAGCGTAGGTGGGGGGATTGGTGATGGCTACACCTTC.